The source of this TCR beta chain is a study of T-cell reconstitution after alpha-beta-depleted transplantation in children. Study-wide results and caveats: Surviving recipient T cells and intrathymic progenitors accounted for some patients' high TCRbeta diversity at day 60. Several hundred graft clones that had expanded were reportedly the source of alpha-beta T cells about two months after transplant. At the one-year point after transplant, T-cell counts and TCRbeta diversity were found to come mostly from T cells that had been newly produced.

Library preparation (for TCRbeta) was performed with unique molecular identifiers. From the PCR reads, TCRdb called clonotypes with MiXCR, one entry per CDR3 protein. The sample shows around 180,000 distinct CDR3 sequences, around 10% of them seen only once. V shed 3 bases and J 7 bases; nucleotides not matched to a gene: 4. The CDR3 is 14 amino acids. This clonotype was observed at least ten times. Its antigen is not known. The chain carries TRBV12-3 or TRBV12-4 and TRBJ2-1; 9 bases agree with TRBD1. The sequences come from PBMCs, collected before TCRalphabeta/CD19-depleted stem cell transplant. The receptor's source is a boy between 2 and 10 years old with acute myeloid leukemia, due to receive a stem cell transplant. The CDR3 is CASSFGQGKNEQFF. The CDR3 DNA reads TGTGCCAGCAGTTTCGGACAGGGGAAGAATGAGCAGTTCTTC.